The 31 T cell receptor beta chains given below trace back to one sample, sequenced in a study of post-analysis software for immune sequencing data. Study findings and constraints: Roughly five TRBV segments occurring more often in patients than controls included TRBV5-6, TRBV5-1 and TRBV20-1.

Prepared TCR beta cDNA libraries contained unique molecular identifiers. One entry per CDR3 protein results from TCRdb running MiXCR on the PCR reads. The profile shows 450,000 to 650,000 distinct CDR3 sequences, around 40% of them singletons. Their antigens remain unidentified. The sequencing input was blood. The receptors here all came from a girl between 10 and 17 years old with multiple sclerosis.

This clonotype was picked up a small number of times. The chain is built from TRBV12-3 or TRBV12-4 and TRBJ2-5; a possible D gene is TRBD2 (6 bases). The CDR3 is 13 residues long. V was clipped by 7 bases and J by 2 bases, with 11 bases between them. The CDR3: CASTWDFQETQYF. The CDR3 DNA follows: TGTGCCAGCACCTGGGACTTTCAAGAGACCCAGTACTTC.

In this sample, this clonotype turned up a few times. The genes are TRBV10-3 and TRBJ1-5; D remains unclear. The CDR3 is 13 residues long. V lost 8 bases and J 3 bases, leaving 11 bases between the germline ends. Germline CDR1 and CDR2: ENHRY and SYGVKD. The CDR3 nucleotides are TGTGCCATCTCTCCTCAAACCAATCAGCCCCAGCATTTT. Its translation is CAISPQTNQPQHF.

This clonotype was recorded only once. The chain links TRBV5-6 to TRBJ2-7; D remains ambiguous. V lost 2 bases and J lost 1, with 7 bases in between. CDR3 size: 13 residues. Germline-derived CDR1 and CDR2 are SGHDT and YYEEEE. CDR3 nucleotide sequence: TGTGCCAGCAGCTTATACGCATCCTACGAGCAGTACTTC. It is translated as CASSLYASYEQYF.

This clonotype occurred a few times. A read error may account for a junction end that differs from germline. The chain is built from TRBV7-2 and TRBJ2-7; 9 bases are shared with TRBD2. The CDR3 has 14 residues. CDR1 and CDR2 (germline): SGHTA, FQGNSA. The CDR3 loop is CASSFSGSSNEQYF. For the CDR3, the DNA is TGTGCCAGCAGCTTTAGCGGGAGCTCCAACGAGCAGTACTTC. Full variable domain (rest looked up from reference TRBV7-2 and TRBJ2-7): GAGVSQSPSNKVTEKGKDVELRCDPISGHTALYWYRQSLGQGLEFLIYFQGNSAPDKSGLPSDRFSAERTGGSVSTLTIQRTQQEDSAVYLCASSFSGSSNEQYFGPGTRLTVT.

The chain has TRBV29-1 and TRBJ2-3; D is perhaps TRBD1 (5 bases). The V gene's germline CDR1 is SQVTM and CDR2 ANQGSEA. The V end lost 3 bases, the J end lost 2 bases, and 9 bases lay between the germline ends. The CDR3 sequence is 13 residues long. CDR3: CSVDKGNTDTQYF. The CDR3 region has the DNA TGCAGCGTTGACAAGGGGAACACAGATACGCAGTATTTT.

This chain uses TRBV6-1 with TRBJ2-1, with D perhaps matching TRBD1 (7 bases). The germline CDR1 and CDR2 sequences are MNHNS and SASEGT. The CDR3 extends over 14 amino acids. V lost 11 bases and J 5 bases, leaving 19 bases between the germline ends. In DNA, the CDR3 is TGTGCCGTGGAATCAGGGGGGCTCAACAATGAGCAGTTCTTC. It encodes CAVESGGLNNEQFF.

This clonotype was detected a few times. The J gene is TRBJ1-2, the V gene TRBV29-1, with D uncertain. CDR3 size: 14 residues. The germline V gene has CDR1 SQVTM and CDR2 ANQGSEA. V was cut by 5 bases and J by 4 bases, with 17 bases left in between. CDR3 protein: CSVFPREGPYGYTF. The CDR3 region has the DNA TGCAGCGTTTTCCCGCGAGAGGGCCCCTATGGCTACACCTTC. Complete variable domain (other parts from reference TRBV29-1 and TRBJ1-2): SAVISQKPSRDICQRGTSLTIQCQVDSQVTMMFWYRQQPGQSLTLIATANQGSEATYESGFVIDKFPISRPNLTFSTLTVSNMSPEDSSIYLCSVFPREGPYGYTFGSGTRLTVV.

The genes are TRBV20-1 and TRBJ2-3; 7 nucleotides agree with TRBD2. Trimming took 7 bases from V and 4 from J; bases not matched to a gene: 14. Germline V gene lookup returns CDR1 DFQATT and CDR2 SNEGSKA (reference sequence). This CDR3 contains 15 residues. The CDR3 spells CSGEGADGRPDTQYF. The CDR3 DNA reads TGCAGTGGGGAGGGAGCGGACGGGAGACCAGATACGCAGTATTTT.

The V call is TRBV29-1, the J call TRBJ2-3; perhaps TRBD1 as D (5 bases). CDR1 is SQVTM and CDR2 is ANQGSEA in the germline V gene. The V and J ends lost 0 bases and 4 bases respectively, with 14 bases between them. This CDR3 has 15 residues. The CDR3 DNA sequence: TGCAGCGTTGAAGATCGGAGCAGGGTGGCAGATACGCAGTATTTT. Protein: CSVEDRSRVADTQYF.

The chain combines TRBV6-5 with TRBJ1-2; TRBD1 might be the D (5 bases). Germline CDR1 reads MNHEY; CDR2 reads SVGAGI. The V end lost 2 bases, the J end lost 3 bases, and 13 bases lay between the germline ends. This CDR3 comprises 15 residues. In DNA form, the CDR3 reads TGTGCCAGCAGTTACCGGGGGGACTCAGACTATGGCTACACCTTC. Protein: CASSYRGDSDYGYTF.

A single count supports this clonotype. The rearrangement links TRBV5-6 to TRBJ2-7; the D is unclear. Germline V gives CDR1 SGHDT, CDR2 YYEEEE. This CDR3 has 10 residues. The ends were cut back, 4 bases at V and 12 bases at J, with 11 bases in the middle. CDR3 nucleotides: TGTGCCAGCAGCGGCCAGAGACGGTACTTC. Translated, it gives CASSGQRRYF.

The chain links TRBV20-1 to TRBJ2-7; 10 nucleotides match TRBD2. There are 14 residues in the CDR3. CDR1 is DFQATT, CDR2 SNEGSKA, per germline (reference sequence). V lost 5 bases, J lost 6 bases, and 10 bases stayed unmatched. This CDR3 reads CSAARLAGAGEQYF. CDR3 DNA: TGCAGTGCTGCCAGGCTAGCGGGGGCCGGCGAGCAGTACTTC.

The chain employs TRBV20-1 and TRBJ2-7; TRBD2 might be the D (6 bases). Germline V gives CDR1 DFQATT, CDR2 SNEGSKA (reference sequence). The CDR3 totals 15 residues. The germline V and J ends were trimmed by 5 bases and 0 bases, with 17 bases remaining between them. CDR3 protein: CSAVYDAGSSYEQYF. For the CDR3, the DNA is TGCAGTGCTGTGTACGACGCGGGGAGCTCCTACGAGCAGTACTTC.

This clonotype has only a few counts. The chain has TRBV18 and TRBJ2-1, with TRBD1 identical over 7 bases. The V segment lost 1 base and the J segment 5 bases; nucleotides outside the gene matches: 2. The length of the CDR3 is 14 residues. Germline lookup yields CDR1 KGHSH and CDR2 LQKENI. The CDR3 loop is CASSPQGADNEQFF. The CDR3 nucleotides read TGTGCCAGCTCACCACAGGGGGCGGACAATGAGCAGTTCTTC.

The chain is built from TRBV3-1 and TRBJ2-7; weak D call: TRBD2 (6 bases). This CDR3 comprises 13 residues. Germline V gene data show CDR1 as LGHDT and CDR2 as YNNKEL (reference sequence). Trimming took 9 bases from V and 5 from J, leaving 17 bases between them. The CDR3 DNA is TGTGCCAGACCGGAGGGGCAGGAGAACGAGCAGTACTTC. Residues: CARPEGQENEQYF.

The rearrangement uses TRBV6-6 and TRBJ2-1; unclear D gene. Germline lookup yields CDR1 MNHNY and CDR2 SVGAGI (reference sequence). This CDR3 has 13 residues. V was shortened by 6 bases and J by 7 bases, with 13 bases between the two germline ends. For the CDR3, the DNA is TGTGCCAGCAGAGTGGGCCAGTCGAATGAGCAGTTCTTC. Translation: CASRVGQSNEQFF.

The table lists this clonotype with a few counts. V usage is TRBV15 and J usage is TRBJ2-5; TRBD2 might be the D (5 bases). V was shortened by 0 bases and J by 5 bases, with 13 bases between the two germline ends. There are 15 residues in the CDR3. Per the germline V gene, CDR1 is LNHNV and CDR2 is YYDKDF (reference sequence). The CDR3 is CATSRDRRNRETQYF. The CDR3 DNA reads TGTGCCACCAGCAGAGATCGGAGGAACCGGGAGACCCAGTACTTC.

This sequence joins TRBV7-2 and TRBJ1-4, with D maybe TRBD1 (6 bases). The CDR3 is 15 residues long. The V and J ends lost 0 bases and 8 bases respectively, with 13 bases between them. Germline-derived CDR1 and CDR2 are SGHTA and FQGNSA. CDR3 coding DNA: TGTGCCAGCAGCTTAGCGAATGACAGGACCGAAAAACTGTTTTTT. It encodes CASSLANDRTEKLFF.

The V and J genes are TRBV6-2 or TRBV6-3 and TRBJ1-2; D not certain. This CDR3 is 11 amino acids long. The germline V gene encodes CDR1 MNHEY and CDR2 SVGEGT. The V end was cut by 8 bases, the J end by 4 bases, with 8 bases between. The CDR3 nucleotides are TGTGCCAGCGCTTCTGCCTATGGCTACACCTTC. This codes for CASASAYGYTF.

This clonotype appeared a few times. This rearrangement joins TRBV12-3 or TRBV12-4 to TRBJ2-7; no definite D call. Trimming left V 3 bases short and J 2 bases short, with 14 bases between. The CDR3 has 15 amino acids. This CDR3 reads CASSFALRSAYEQYF. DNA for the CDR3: TGTGCCAGCAGTTTTGCCCTGAGAAGCGCCTACGAGCAGTACTTC.

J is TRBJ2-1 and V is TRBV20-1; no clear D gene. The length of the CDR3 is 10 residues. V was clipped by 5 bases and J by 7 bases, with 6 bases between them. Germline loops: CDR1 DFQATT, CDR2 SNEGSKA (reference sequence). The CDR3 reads CSAYRNEQFF. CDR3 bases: TGCAGTGCTTATAGGAATGAGCAGTTCTTC.

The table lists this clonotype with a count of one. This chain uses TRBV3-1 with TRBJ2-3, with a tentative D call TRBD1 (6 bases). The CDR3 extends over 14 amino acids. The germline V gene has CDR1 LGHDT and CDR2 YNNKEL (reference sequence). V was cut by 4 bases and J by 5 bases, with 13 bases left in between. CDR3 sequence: CASSPDTGRDTQYF. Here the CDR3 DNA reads TGTGCCAGCAGCCCGGACACAGGGAGAGATACGCAGTATTTT.

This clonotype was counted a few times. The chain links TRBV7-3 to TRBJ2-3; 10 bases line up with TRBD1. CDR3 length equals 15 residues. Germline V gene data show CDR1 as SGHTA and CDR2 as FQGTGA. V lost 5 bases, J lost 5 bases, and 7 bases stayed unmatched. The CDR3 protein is CASSRTGGRIDTQYF. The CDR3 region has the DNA TGTGCCAGCAGCCGGACAGGGGGAAGGATAGATACGCAGTATTTT.

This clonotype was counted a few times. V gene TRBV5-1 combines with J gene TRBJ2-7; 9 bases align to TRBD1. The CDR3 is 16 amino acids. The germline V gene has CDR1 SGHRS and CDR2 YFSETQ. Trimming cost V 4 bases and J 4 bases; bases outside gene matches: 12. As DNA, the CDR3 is TGCGCCAGCAGCCAGATAGGGACAGGGCGAGAGTACGAGCAGTACTTC. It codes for CASSQIGTGREYEQYF.

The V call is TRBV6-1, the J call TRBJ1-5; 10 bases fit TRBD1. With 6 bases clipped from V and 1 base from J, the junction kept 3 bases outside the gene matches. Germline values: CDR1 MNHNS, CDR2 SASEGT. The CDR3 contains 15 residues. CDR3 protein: CASSVDRGSNQPQHF. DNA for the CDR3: TGTGCCAGCAGCGTGGACAGGGGGAGCAATCAGCCCCAGCATTTT.

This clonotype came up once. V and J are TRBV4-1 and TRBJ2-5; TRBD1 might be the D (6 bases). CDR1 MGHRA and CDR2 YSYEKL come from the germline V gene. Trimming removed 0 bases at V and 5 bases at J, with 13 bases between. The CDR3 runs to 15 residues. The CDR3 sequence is CASSQDRHREETQYF. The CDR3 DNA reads TGCGCCAGCAGCCAAGATAGGCACAGGGAGGAGACCCAGTACTTC.

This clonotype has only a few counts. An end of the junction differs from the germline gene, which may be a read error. This CDR3 is CASSLRTAEAGGLYNERFF. The CDR3 nucleotides read TGTGCCAGCAGCTTACGGACCGCTGAAGCGGGGGGTCTCTACAATGAGCGGTTCTTC. V gene TRBV7-3 combines with J gene TRBJ2-1, with 9 nucleotides matching TRBD2. This CDR3 comprises 19 residues. The germline V gene encodes CDR1 SGHTA and CDR2 FQGTGA.

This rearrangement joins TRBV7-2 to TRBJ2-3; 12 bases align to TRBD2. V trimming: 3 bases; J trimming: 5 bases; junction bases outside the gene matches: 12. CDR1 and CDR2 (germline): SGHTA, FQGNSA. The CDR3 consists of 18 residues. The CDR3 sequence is CASSFVGLAGGTQDTQYF. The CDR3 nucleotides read TGTGCCAGCAGCTTCGTGGGGCTAGCGGGGGGGACCCAAGATACGCAGTATTTT.

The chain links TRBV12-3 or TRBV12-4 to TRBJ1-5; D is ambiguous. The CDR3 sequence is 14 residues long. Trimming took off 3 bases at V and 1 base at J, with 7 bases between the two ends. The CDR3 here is CASSLALSNQPQHF. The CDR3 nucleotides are TGTGCCAGCAGTTTGGCGTTGAGCAATCAGCCCCAGCATTTT.

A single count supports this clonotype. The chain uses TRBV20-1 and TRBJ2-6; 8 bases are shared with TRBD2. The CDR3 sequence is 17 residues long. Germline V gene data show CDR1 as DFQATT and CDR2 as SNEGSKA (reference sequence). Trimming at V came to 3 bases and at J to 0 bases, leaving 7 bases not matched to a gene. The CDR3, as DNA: TGCAGTGCTAGGGGGGGCGGGGGGAGCTCTGGGGCCAACGTCCTGACTTTC. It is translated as CSARGGGGSSGANVLTF.

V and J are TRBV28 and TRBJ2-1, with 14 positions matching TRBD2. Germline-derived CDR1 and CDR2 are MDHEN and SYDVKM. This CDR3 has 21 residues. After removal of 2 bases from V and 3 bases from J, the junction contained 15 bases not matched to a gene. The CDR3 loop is CASSLGVVRTSGRPGYNEQFF. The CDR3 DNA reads TGTGCCAGCAGTTTAGGGGTGGTCCGGACTAGCGGGAGGCCGGGCTACAATGAGCAGTTCTTC.